Each of the 30 T cell receptor beta chains below was sequenced from the same sample in a study of OX40 agonist ivuxolimab in advanced cancers. Sequencing was performed with immunoSEQ multiplex PCR; in TCRdb, only in-frame clones are kept and a portion is missing. The sample contains more than 65,000 clones, about nine tenths of which appear only once. Material: CD4+ or CD8+ T cells sorted from blood, obtained in a trial of the OX40 agonist ivuxolimab. The receptors stem from an adult with an advanced solid tumor such as melanoma, head and neck, liver or kidney cancer.

Written as DNA, the CDR3 is TGTGCCAGCAGTAATAGCGGGGGGCGGCAGTTCTTC. Translating gives CASSNSGGRQFF. This rearrangement joins TRBV28 to TRBJ2-1; TRBD2 agrees at 10 bases. This CDR3 has 12 amino acids. The germline gives CDR1 MDHEN, CDR2 SYDVKM. J was trimmed by 12 bases and V by 5 bases; bases with no gene match: 4. The variable domain in full, completed from reference TRBV28 and TRBJ2-1, reads DVKVTQSSRYLVKRTGEKVFLECVQDMDHENMFWYRQDPGLGLRLIYFSYDVKMKEKGDIPEGYSVSREKKERFSLILESASTNQTSMYLCASSNSGGRQFFGPGTRLTVL.

The V gene is TRBV5-1, the J gene TRBJ2-5; D not certain. V gave up 0 bases and J gave up 3 bases, with 6 bases separating them. The CDR3 is 13 residues long. The germline V gene encodes CDR1 SGHRS and CDR2 YFSETQ. CDR3 in DNA: TGCGCCAGCAGCTTGGCCTACGAAGAGACCCAGTACTTC. Protein: CASSLAYEETQYF.

In its sample, this clone was seen a few times. This chain uses TRBV5-6 with TRBJ1-1, with a possible D match to TRBD1 (5 bases). Per germline, CDR1 SGHDT and CDR2 YYEEEE. V was shortened by 3 bases and J by 8 bases, with 11 bases between the two germline ends. CDR3 length: 12 amino acids. The CDR3 DNA sequence: TGTGCCAGCAGCTCGGGACGTACGGAAGCTTTCTTT. Encoded protein: CASSSGRTEAFF.

This chain joins TRBV19 and TRBJ1-2; maybe TRBD1 (6 bases). CDR1 and CDR2 from the germline V gene are LNHDA and SQIVND (reference sequence). V was clipped by 7 bases and J by 3 bases, with 21 bases between them. The CDR3 spans 16 residues. The CDR3 reads CASTSVGGGAHYGYTF. The CDR3 DNA reads TGTGCCAGTACCTCGGTAGGGGGGGGCGCCCACTATGGCTACACCTTC.

J is TRBJ1-1 and V is TRBV15, with a tentative D call TRBD1 (6 bases). CDR3 length: 15 amino acids. Germline CDR1 reads LNHNV; CDR2 reads YYDKDF (reference sequence). V shed 0 bases and J shed 2 bases, with 10 bases lying between them. The CDR3 bases are TGTGCCACCAGCAGAGACAGGGGATATAACACTGAAGCTTTCTTT. Translation gives CATSRDRGYNTEAFF.

Only one count was recorded for this clone. The chain has TRBV6-6 and TRBJ1-1, with D possibly TRBD1 on 5 matching bases. The V and J ends lost 6 bases and 1 base respectively, with 12 bases between them. CDR1 is MNHNY, CDR2 SVGAGI, per germline (reference sequence). This CDR3 contains 14 residues. This CDR3 is CASSPPGENTEAFF. DNA of the CDR3: TGTGCCAGCAGCCCCCCGGGGGAGAACACTGAAGCTTTCTTT.

J is TRBJ2-1 and V is TRBV5-5, with D possibly being TRBD2 (7 bases). V was pared by 0 bases and J by 9 bases, with 13 bases between. From germline, CDR1 is SGHKS and CDR2 YYEKEE (reference sequence). This CDR3 region has 14 residues. The CDR3 protein is CASSLVGGAGEQFF. Written as DNA, the CDR3 is TGTGCCAGCAGCTTGGTTGGGGGGGCAGGTGAGCAGTTCTTC. The full variable domain, completed using reference TRBV5-5 and TRBJ2-1, is DAGVTQSPTHLIKTRGQQVTLRCSPISGHKSVSWYQQVLGQGPQFIFQYYEKEERGRGNFPDRFSARQFPNYSSELNVNALLLGDSALYLCASSLVGGAGEQFFGPGTRLTVL.

The rearrangement links TRBV28 to TRBJ2-7, with D perhaps matching TRBD2 (5 bases). V lost 7 bases, J lost 0 bases, and 16 bases lay in between. Germline lookup yields CDR1 MDHEN and CDR2 SYDVKM. The CDR3 sequence is 15 residues long. CDR3 protein: CASTSSGKSSYEQYF. The CDR3 bases are TGTGCCAGCACCTCATCGGGGAAGAGCTCCTACGAGCAGTACTTC.

The chain couples TRBV7-3 to TRBJ2-3, with 8 positions matching TRBD1. The V segment lost 5 bases and the J segment 3 bases; nucleotides outside the gene matches: 4. Germline lookup yields CDR1 SGHTA and CDR2 FQGTGA. This CDR3 contains 14 residues. The CDR3 is CASSTGGSTDTQYF. CDR3 in DNA: TGTGCCAGCAGCACAGGGGGGTCGACAGATACGCAGTATTTT. Full variable domain (remainder filled in from reference TRBV7-3 and TRBJ2-3): GAGVSQTPSNKVTEKGKYVELRCDPISGHTALYWYRQSLGQGPEFLIYFQGTGAADDSGLPNDRFFAVRPEGSVSTLKIQRTERGDSAVYLCASSTGGSTDTQYFGPGTRLTVL.

The genes are TRBV6-5 and TRBJ2-1; 7 bases fit TRBD1. Germline CDR1 MNHEY, CDR2 SVGAGI. The V segment lost 5 bases and the J segment 12 bases; nucleotides outside the gene matches: 10. CDR3 length: 13 residues. CDR3: CASSRTLQGRQFF. The CDR3 coding sequence is TGTGCCAGCAGTCGCACTTTACAGGGGAGGCAGTTCTTC.

The CDR3: CASSLRDSLSGYTF. The CDR3 bases are TGCGCCAGCAGTCTTCGGGACAGTCTAAGTGGCTACACCTTC. The chain employs TRBV5-1 and TRBJ1-2, with 7 bases fitting TRBD1. The ends lost 5 bases at V and 7 bases at J; junction bases unmatched: 11. Germline loops: CDR1 SGHRS, CDR2 YFSETQ. The CDR3 length is 14 residues.

This chain uses TRBV6-1 with TRBJ2-7; D ambiguous. The germline V gene encodes CDR1 MNHNS and CDR2 SASEGT. The ends were cut back, 8 bases at V and 3 bases at J, with 2 bases in the middle. The CDR3 totals 9 residues. In nucleotides, the CDR3 is TGTGCCAGCGGCTACGAGCAGTACTTC. This encodes CASGYEQYF.

The chain carries TRBV10-3 and TRBJ2-5; D gene uncertain. V lost 0 bases to trimming and J lost 5 bases, with 10 bases between them. Germline-derived CDR1 and CDR2 are ENHRY and SYGVKD. CDR3 length equals 14 residues. CDR3 nucleotides: TGTGCCATCAGTGAGTCCCAAGCGAGCGAGACCCAGTACTTC. It encodes CAISESQASETQYF.

This chain joins TRBV6-1 and TRBJ1-2; 8 bases match TRBD1. The V gene's germline CDR1 is MNHNS and CDR2 SASEGT. The CDR3 loop spans 15 amino acids. V lost 5 bases, J lost 6 bases, and 11 bases stayed unmatched. CDR3 in DNA: TGTGCCAGCAGTTTTTCCCACCCGGGACAGGATGGCTACACCTTC. This encodes CASSFSHPGQDGYTF.

CDR3 in DNA: TGTGCCAGCAGTGAAGGGGGGGCCATGAACACTGAAGCTTTCTTT. Translated, it gives CASSEGGAMNTEAFF. The chain combines TRBV6-1 with TRBJ1-1, with D perhaps matching TRBD1 (6 bases). This CDR3 region has 15 residues. V gave up 1 base and J gave up 0 bases, with 9 bases separating them. Germline V gene lookup returns CDR1 MNHNS and CDR2 SASEGT.

In this sample, this clone turned up a few times. The genes are TRBV7-9 and TRBJ1-1; the D gene is possibly TRBD1 (5 bases). V was cut by 5 bases and J by 1 base, with 11 bases left in between. The CDR3 contains 14 residues. Germline V gene lookup returns CDR1 SEHNR and CDR2 FQNEAQ (reference sequence). The CDR3: CASSVGQENTEAFF. CDR3 DNA: TGTGCCAGCAGCGTTGGACAAGAGAACACTGAAGCTTTCTTT.

This clone came up once. The V call is TRBV7-2, the J call TRBJ1-1; D unclear. The CDR3 sequence is 14 residues long. Per germline, CDR1 SGHTA and CDR2 FQGNSA. V lost 1 base, J lost 1 base, and 7 bases lay in between. CDR3 coding DNA: TGTGCCAGCAGCTTAGGCGGGCAGAACACTGAAGCTTTCTTT. It specifies CASSLGGQNTEAFF.

The chain combines TRBV5-1 with TRBJ1-4, with 9 positions matching TRBD1. This CDR3 has 15 residues. Germline values: CDR1 SGHRS, CDR2 YFSETQ. V lost 3 bases to trimming and J lost 8 bases; unmatched junction nucleotides: 8. The CDR3 DNA sequence: TGCGCCAGCAGCTCCCGACAGGGGGTGGAAGAAAAACTGTTTTTT. Its translation is CASSSRQGVEEKLFF.

The genes are TRBV4-2 and TRBJ2-3, with 8 bases lining up with TRBD1. The CDR3 is 17 amino acids. The V gene end was trimmed by 1 base and the J gene end by 3 bases; junction bases not matched to a gene: 9. Germline V gene lookup returns CDR1 LGHNA and CDR2 YNFKEQ. The DNA of the CDR3 is TGTGCCAGCAGCCAAGGCTTCGGACAGGGAAGTACAGATACGCAGTATTTT. This encodes CASSQGFGQGSTDTQYF.

This clone was detected once. The gene calls are TRBV7-8 and TRBJ2-1; TRBD2 aligns across 8 bases. Germline assignment: CDR1 SGHVS and CDR2 FQNEAQ. This CDR3 spans 15 amino acids. V trimming: 3 bases; J trimming: 6 bases; junction bases outside the gene matches: 7. CDR3 amino acids: CASSLGLVVGNEQFF. The CDR3 coding sequence is TGTGCCAGCAGCTTGGGACTAGTCGTCGGCAATGAGCAGTTCTTC.

The chain links TRBV30 to TRBJ2-3; TRBD2 matches at 8 bases. The CDR3 spans 15 residues. Germline V gene sequence: CDR1 GTSNPN, CDR2 SVGIG (reference sequence). CDR3 nucleotide sequence: TGTGCTTGGGACCCCACTAGCGGCCCAGGGGATACGCAGTATTTT. Its protein product is CAWDPTSGPGDTQYF.

This chain connects TRBV4-1 to TRBJ2-6; D is undetermined. The length of the CDR3 is 17 residues. V lost 1 base and J lost 2, with 12 bases in between. Germline loops: CDR1 MGHRA, CDR2 YSYEKL. CDR3 amino acids: CASSQGNSETGANVLTF. The DNA for the CDR3 is TGCGCCAGCAGCCAAGGTAATTCGGAAACTGGGGCCAACGTCCTGACTTTC.

The chain recombines TRBV7-3 with TRBJ1-4; the match to TRBD1 covers 7 bases. CDR1 is SGHTA, CDR2 FQGTGA, per germline. Trimming removed 1 base from V and 6 bases from J; junction bases left unmatched: 11. The CDR3 length is 17 residues. CDR3 DNA: TGTGCCAGCAGCTTAAAGAGGGGGCCCCAGGGAGATGAAAAACTGTTTTTT. It translates to CASSLKRGPQGDEKLFF. Using reference TRBV7-3 and TRBJ1-4 for the parts outside the CDR3, the full variable domain is GAGVSQTPSNKVTEKGKYVELRCDPISGHTALYWYRQSLGQGPEFLIYFQGTGAADDSGLPNDRFFAVRPEGSVSTLKIQRTERGDSAVYLCASSLKRGPQGDEKLFFGSGTQLSVL.

The V and J genes are TRBV14 and TRBJ1-2, with 7 bases identical to TRBD1. This CDR3 has 15 amino acids. V shed 5 bases and J 0 bases; nucleotides not matched to a gene: 6. CDR1 and CDR2 from the germline V gene are SGHDN and FVKESK. The CDR3 bases are TGTGCCAGCAGCGAGGGGGCCCCCGCTAACTATGGCTACACCTTC. This codes for CASSEGAPANYGYTF. The whole variable domain, filled in from reference TRBV14 and TRBJ1-2, reads EAGVTQFPSHSVIEKGQTVTLRCDPISGHDNLYWYRRVMGKEIKFLLHFVKESKQDESGMPNNRFLAERTGGTYSTLKVQPAELEDSGVYFCASSEGAPANYGYTFGSGTRLTVV.

V usage is TRBV28 and J usage is TRBJ2-1, with D unclear. Trimming left V 4 bases short and J 6 bases short, with 7 bases between. Germline-derived CDR1 and CDR2 are MDHEN and SYDVKM. The CDR3 totals 12 residues. The CDR3 bases are TGTGCCAGCAGTTCGGGCTCCAATGAGCAGTTCTTC. Protein product: CASSSGSNEQFF.

The chain recombines TRBV2 with TRBJ1-4; 7 bases map to TRBD1. CDR1 and CDR2 (germline): SNHLY, FYNNEI. V trimming: 2 bases; J trimming: 9 bases; junction bases outside the gene matches: 3. This CDR3 comprises 13 residues. This chain's CDR3 is CASSETTGKKLFF. The CDR3 nucleotides read TGTGCCAGCAGTGAAACGACAGGGAAAAAACTGTTTTTT.

The rearrangement links TRBV7-8 to TRBJ1-2; D ambiguous. CDR3 length: 13 amino acids. The V end was cut by 1 base, the J end by 8 bases, with 11 bases between. Germline CDR1 is SGHVS and CDR2 is FQNEAQ. This CDR3 reads CASSLGPDGGYTF. The CDR3 nucleotides read TGTGCCAGCAGCTTAGGACCAGATGGGGGCTACACCTTC.

The gene calls are TRBV6-1 and TRBJ2-7; D gene uncertain. V was shortened by 7 bases and J by 2 bases, with 9 bases between the two germline ends. Per the germline V gene, CDR1 is MNHNS and CDR2 is SASEGT. The CDR3 is 12 amino acids. For the CDR3, the DNA is TGTGCCAGCACTGCCGGACCCTACGAGCAGTACTTC. Its translation: CASTAGPYEQYF.

The CDR3 loop is CASSGAGSSSYEQYF. The CDR3 bases are TGTGCCAGCAGTGGGGCAGGTTCCAGCTCCTACGAGCAGTACTTC. The chain has TRBV6-1 and TRBJ2-7; D remains unclear. Trimming cost V 4 bases and J 0 bases, with 13 bases left between them. The CDR3 totals 15 residues. Germline values: CDR1 MNHNS, CDR2 SASEGT.

The CDR3 DNA sequence: TGTGCCAGCAGCTTGGTCGGGACTTCGCCACCAGGTGAAGCTTTCTTT. Residues: CASSLVGTSPPGEAFF. The rearrangement uses TRBV5-4 and TRBJ1-1, with D possibly being TRBD1 (5 bases). Germline-derived CDR1 and CDR2 are SGHNT and YYREEE (reference sequence). The CDR3 length is 16 residues. V lost 0 bases and J 7 bases, leaving 19 bases between the germline ends.